The following is a T cell receptor (beta chain) sequence with its context. The data belong to a study of CD8+CD57+ T cells in acquired aplastic anemia. An expansion of CD8+CD57+ cells by flow cytometry had been shown in patients chosen for sequencing. With 2 bases removed from V and 2 bases from J, the gap between germline ends came to 9 bases. CDR3 length: 15 amino acids. Germline CDR1 is SGHTA and CDR2 is FQGTGA. Genomic DNA was employed as the template in profiling TCR beta VDJ and CDR3. TCRdb recomputed calls from the reads with MiXCR, one row per CDR3 protein. The sample consists of about 160,000 distinct CDR3 sequences, 60% to 80% of them appearing once.

The V call is TRBV7-3, the J call TRBJ2-2, with D possibly being TRBD2 (6 bases). The clonotype comes from a human donor with aplastic anemia. Sequenced: sorted CD4+, CD8+, or CD8+CD57+ T cells (not recorded which) from PBMCs. The CDR3 DNA is TGTGCCAGCAGCTTATGGGACTCAAACACCGGGGAGCTGTTTTTT. Translated: CASSLWDSNTGELFF.